Sequencing of this TCR beta chain was carried out in a study of blood T cell repertoires in COVID-19. Study in general: Collection of acute and convalescent COVID-19 samples took place in the United States, Italy and Spain.

Using immunoSEQ multiplex PCR, the repertoire was profiled, and TCRdb retains in-frame clones only, with some absent. The table records around 210,000 clones, about 90% of them present only once. Participant age was about 18 to 89 years, and participants resided in roughly 24 US areas. Cohort 3 recovery required two negative PCRs, clearance, or symptom resolution. The sequenced sample consisted of PBMCs or T cells enriched from blood (not recorded which). The sequence came from a woman aged 18-29 years who had recovered from COVID-19.

CDR3 in DNA: TGTGCCAGCAGCCAAGCCCCGAGTCGGGCTTTCTTT. Translation gives CASSQAPSRAFF. The chain is built from TRBV3-1 (or the pseudogene TRBV3-2) and TRBJ1-1; D gene unclear. This CDR3 has 12 residues. The V end lost 1 base, the J end lost 11 bases, and 11 bases lay between the germline ends. Germline V gene lookup returns CDR1 LGHDT and CDR2 YNNKEL (reference sequence).